This TCR beta chain was observed in a study of blood T cell repertoires in COVID-19. Study-level information: PBMCs, B-cell-depleted T cells, or T cells provided the cDNA or gDNA that made up the material.

CDR3 size: 15 residues. Looked up from germline, CDR1 is SGHAT and CDR2 is FQNNGV. Deletions cut 6 bases from V and 0 bases from J, with 12 bases between. In the original analysis: Reference gene primer amplification in the assay estimated nucleated cell counts. Produced via immunoSEQ multiplex PCR; TCRdb's table is partial and in-frame only. Clonal size and the V and J genes are those of that table, whereas D and trimming came from the DNA. The data show roughly 100,000 clones, roughly 90% seen once. A Seattle source enrolled patients during active infection and followed them longitudinally. This TCR was recovered from a woman in her fifties or sixties with COVID-19, enrolled during active disease. The rearrangement links TRBV11-2 to TRBJ1-5; D might be TRBD1 (6 bases). Sample: peripheral blood. DNA for the CDR3: TGTGCCAGCAGTAGCGGGACACTTAGCAATCAGCCCCAGCATTTT. Translated, it gives CASSSGTLSNQPQHF. The complete variable domain, with remaining parts taken from reference TRBV11-2 and TRBJ1-5, reads EAGVAQSPRYKIIEKRQSVAFWCNPISGHATLYWYQQILGQGPKLLIQFQNNGVVDDSQLPKDRFSAERLKGVDSTLKIQPAKLEDSAVYLCASSSGTLSNQPQHFGDGTRLSIL.